The 22 T cell receptor beta chains reported below all come from one sample, sequenced in a study of CD8+ T cells in alopecia areata. Sequencing relied on a cDNA template that was reverse transcribed from extracted RNA. Clones were read by immunoSEQ multiplex PCR, and TCRdb kept only the in-frame ones, dropping some. Of under 300,000 clones listed, 67% are singletons. The specimen comprised CD4+ T cells sorted from blood, sampled at week 0. The receptors stem from a human donor with alopecia areata.

This rearrangement joins TRBV30 to TRBJ2-2, with D perhaps TRBD1 (6 bases). Germline V gene lookup returns CDR1 GTSNPN and CDR2 SVGIG (reference sequence). This CDR3 spans 15 amino acids. V dropped 0 bases and J dropped 6 bases, with 14 bases sitting between them. CDR3 DNA sequence: TGTGCCTGGAGTGTGGGCGGCAGGGGTGCCGGGGAGCTGTTTTTT. It translates to CAWSVGGRGAGELFF.

This rearrangement joins TRBV6-6 to TRBJ2-7; maybe TRBD1 (6 bases). This CDR3 comprises 13 residues. V lost 4 bases to trimming and J lost 1 base, with 8 bases between them. The germline gives CDR1 MNHNY, CDR2 SVGAGI (reference sequence). CDR3 sequence reads: CASSSGVSYEQYF. The CDR3 DNA is TGTGCCAGCAGTTCAGGGGTTTCCTACGAGCAGTACTTC.

J is TRBJ1-1 and V is TRBV5-4; tentatively, D is TRBD1 (6 bases). The germline gives CDR1 SGHNT, CDR2 YYREEE (reference sequence). The CDR3 contains 14 residues. With 5 bases removed from V and 5 bases from J, the gap between germline ends came to 16 bases. CDR3 residues: CASSRTARETEAFF. The CDR3 region has the DNA TGTGCCAGCAGTCGGACAGCCCGGGAGACTGAAGCTTTCTTT. Combining the CDR3 with reference TRBV5-4 and TRBJ1-1 gives the whole variable domain ETGVTQSPTHLIKTRGQQVTLRCSSQSGHNTVSWYQQALGQGPQFIFQYYREEENGRGNFPPRFSGLQFPNYSSELNVNALELDDSALYLCASSRTARETEAFFGQGTRLTVV.

This chain uses TRBV30 with TRBJ2-4; D gene unclear. In germline, CDR1 is GTSNPN, CDR2 SVGIG (reference sequence). Trimming cost V 3 bases and J 9 bases, with 15 bases left between them. The CDR3 consists of 13 residues. CDR3 amino acids: CAWRSDPLGIQYF. CDR3 bases: TGTGCCTGGAGGTCGGACCCCCTGGGCATTCAGTACTTC.

The V call is TRBV14, the J call TRBJ2-2; tentative D call: TRBD1 (6 bases). The CDR3 consists of 15 residues. CDR1 is SGHDN and CDR2 is FVKESK in the germline V gene. Trimming took 4 bases from V and 3 from J, leaving 12 bases between them. The DNA of the CDR3 is TGTGCCAGCAGCCGAGACAGGCTATACACCGGGGAGCTGTTTTTT. It is translated as CASSRDRLYTGELFF.

This clone was seen a handful of times. V gene TRBV2 combines with J gene TRBJ1-1; 7 bases line up with TRBD1. V was pared by 6 bases and J by 3 bases, with 4 bases of the junction left unmatched. The CDR3 runs to 13 residues. Germline loops: CDR1 SNHLY, CDR2 FYNNEI. CDR3: CASRGDRDTEAFF. The CDR3 DNA reads as TGTGCCAGCAGGGGCGACAGGGACACTGAAGCTTTCTTT. The whole variable domain, remainder taken from reference TRBV2 and TRBJ1-1, is EPEVTQTPSHQVTQMGQEVILRCVPISNHLYFYWYRQILGQKVEFLVSFYNNEISEKSEIFDDQFSVERPDGSNFTLKIRSTKLEDSAMYFCASRGDRDTEAFFGQGTRLTVV.

This clone was detected a few times. The chain is built from TRBV23-1 and TRBJ2-4, with 11 bases aligning to TRBD1. TRBV23-1 is an ORF, and what it does is uncertain. The CDR3 spans 19 residues. The J segment lost 0 bases and the V segment lost 3 bases, leaving 10 bases of the junction unmatched. The CDR3 loop is CASSQPGQGARGAKNIQYF. For the CDR3, the DNA is TGCGCCAGCAGTCAGCCCGGACAGGGGGCGCGGGGAGCCAAAAACATTCAGTACTTC.

V gene TRBV10-3 combines with J gene TRBJ1-5; 9 nucleotides align to TRBD1. The CDR3 consists of 16 residues. V shed 5 bases, J shed 2 bases, and the junction held 7 bases outside the gene matches. Per germline, CDR1 ENHRY and CDR2 SYGVKD. In DNA form, the CDR3 reads TGTGCCATCAGTACGGGACAGGGCATGGGCAATCAGCCCCAGCATTTT. As protein: CAISTGQGMGNQPQHF.

This clone was seen more than once but under ten times. The gene calls are TRBV11-2 and TRBJ2-7; possibly TRBD1 for D (6 bases). The CDR3 has 15 residues. Trimming cost V 3 bases and J 1 base, with 13 bases left between them. The germline V gene encodes CDR1 SGHAT and CDR2 FQNNGV. The CDR3: CASSFEGGGSYEQYF. The CDR3 DNA reads TGTGCCAGCAGCTTCGAAGGGGGTGGATCCTACGAGCAGTACTTC. Together with reference TRBV11-2 and TRBJ2-7, the CDR3 gives the full variable domain: EAGVAQSPRYKIIEKRQSVAFWCNPISGHATLYWYQQILGQGPKLLIQFQNNGVVDDSQLPKDRFSAERLKGVDSTLKIQPAKLEDSAVYLCASSFEGGGSYEQYFGPGTRLTVT.

Note on this clone: This sample also contains other DNA sequences that code for the same CDR3. The chain links TRBV29-1 to TRBJ2-5; 12 nucleotides line up with TRBD1. The CDR3 extends over 14 amino acids. The junction had 4 bases not matched to a gene; V was cut back by 4 bases and J by 4 bases. Germline CDR1 reads SQVTM; CDR2 reads ANQGSEA. The CDR3 reads CSVGWDRGRETQYF. CDR3 sequence (DNA): TGCAGCGTTGGTTGGGACAGGGGGCGAGAGACCCAGTACTTC.

The chain carries TRBV6-1 and TRBJ1-2; D perhaps matches TRBD1 (6 bases). V lost 4 bases and J lost 0, with 9 bases in between. The CDR3 extends over 14 amino acids. In germline, CDR1 is MNHNS, CDR2 SASEGT. The CDR3 is CASSVDSANYGYTF. CDR3 nucleotide sequence: TGTGCCAGCAGTGTGGACAGCGCTAACTATGGCTACACCTTC.

The gene calls are TRBV4-1 and TRBJ2-7, with 7 bases identical to TRBD1. This CDR3 region has 16 residues. V shed 0 bases, J shed 2 bases, and the junction held 7 bases outside the gene matches. In germline, CDR1 is MGHRA, CDR2 YSYEKL. CDR3 loop: CASSQEPGQTAYEQYF. CDR3 DNA: TGCGCCAGCAGCCAAGAACCGGGACAGACAGCCTACGAGCAGTACTTC.

The chain couples TRBV30 to TRBJ1-6, with 8 bases lining up with TRBD1. Trimming cost V 4 bases and J 8 bases; bases outside gene matches: 4. The CDR3 is 13 amino acids. Germline CDR1 reads GTSNPN; CDR2 reads SVGIG (reference sequence). CDR3: CAWKGQADSPLHF. The DNA of the CDR3 is TGTGCCTGGAAGGGACAGGCCGATTCACCCCTCCACTTT.

This sequence joins TRBV19 and TRBJ1-5; a weak D match, TRBD1 (6 bases). Germline lookup yields CDR1 LNHDA and CDR2 SQIVND (reference sequence). This CDR3 has 13 residues. V was pared by 5 bases and J by 7 bases, with 12 bases between. The DNA of the CDR3 is TGTGCCAGTAGTTCCCGGGGGCCCCAGCCCCAGCATTTT. Its protein is CASSSRGPQPQHF.

V gene TRBV2 combines with J gene TRBJ2-5; TRBD2 aligns across 12 bases. The germline V gene encodes CDR1 SNHLY and CDR2 FYNNEI. V lost 3 bases, J lost 5 bases, and 4 bases stayed unmatched. The CDR3 has 15 amino acids. CDR3 protein: CASSDQLAGGETQYF. For the CDR3, the DNA is TGTGCCAGCAGTGATCAACTAGCGGGGGGCGAGACCCAGTACTTC.

This chain connects TRBV7-2 to TRBJ2-7; 10 bases are a match to TRBD1. Germline lookup yields CDR1 SGHTA and CDR2 FQGNSA. This CDR3 comprises 15 residues. After removal of 4 bases from V and 2 bases from J, the junction contained 5 bases not matched to a gene. The CDR3 DNA follows: TGTGCCAGCAGCTCGACCGGGACAGGGGCCTACGAGCAGTACTTC. This codes for CASSSTGTGAYEQYF.

This sequence joins TRBV4-1 and TRBJ2-1, with D unresolved. This CDR3 spans 16 amino acids. The germline gives CDR1 MGHRA, CDR2 YSYEKL. Trimming removed 1 base at V and 0 bases at J, with 10 bases between. CDR3 sequence: CASSQGLARSYNEQFF. The CDR3 coding sequence is TGCGCCAGCAGCCAAGGGCTCGCGCGCTCCTACAATGAGCAGTTCTTC.

V usage is TRBV10-3 and J usage is TRBJ2-1; tentatively, D is TRBD1 or TRBD2 (5 bases each). V was trimmed by 8 bases and J by 9 bases, leaving 14 bases between them. Germline assignment: CDR1 ENHRY and CDR2 SYGVKD. The CDR3 runs to 12 residues. CDR3 residues: CAIGPYGGEQFF. The CDR3 DNA is TGTGCCATCGGGCCTTATGGGGGTGAGCAGTTCTTC.

The chain couples TRBV21-1 to TRBJ2-7; TRBD1 is the table's D call, not checked against the DNA. TRBV21-1 is deemed a pseudogene. CDR3 length: 15 residues. Here the CDR3 reads CASSTDRGRSYEQYF. The DNA of the CDR3 is TGTGCCAGCAGCACCGACAGGGGCCGCTCCTACGAGCAGTACTTC.

J is TRBJ2-3 and V is TRBV5-4, with 9 bases aligning to TRBD2. V was clipped by 1 base and J by 8 bases; unmatched bases: 8. Germline V gene data show CDR1 as SGHNT and CDR2 as YYREEE (reference sequence). CDR3 length equals 15 residues. CDR3 in amino acids: CASSLKAGGWSTQYF. Here the CDR3 DNA reads TGTGCCAGCAGCTTGAAAGCGGGGGGATGGAGTACGCAGTATTTT.

This chain uses TRBV5-1 with TRBJ2-1; the D is unclear. The CDR3 extends over 15 amino acids. Between the trimmed V and J ends, which lost 0 bases and 0 bases, there was a span of 7 bases. CDR1 and CDR2 from the germline V gene are SGHRS and YFSETQ. DNA for the CDR3: TGCGCCAGCAGCTTGGTCCGAGCCTCCTACAATGAGCAGTTCTTC. This gives the protein CASSLVRASYNEQFF.

This clone was recorded once. The genes are TRBV7-8 and TRBJ2-3; the match to TRBD1 covers 8 bases. Germline V CDR1 and CDR2: SGHVS, FQNEAQ. The junction had 12 bases not matched to a gene; V was cut back by 5 bases and J by 2 bases. CDR3 size: 17 residues. The CDR3 sequence: CASSHRDRTTLTDTQYF. The CDR3 DNA reads TGTGCCAGCAGCCACCGGGACAGGACCACTCTCACAGATACGCAGTATTTT.